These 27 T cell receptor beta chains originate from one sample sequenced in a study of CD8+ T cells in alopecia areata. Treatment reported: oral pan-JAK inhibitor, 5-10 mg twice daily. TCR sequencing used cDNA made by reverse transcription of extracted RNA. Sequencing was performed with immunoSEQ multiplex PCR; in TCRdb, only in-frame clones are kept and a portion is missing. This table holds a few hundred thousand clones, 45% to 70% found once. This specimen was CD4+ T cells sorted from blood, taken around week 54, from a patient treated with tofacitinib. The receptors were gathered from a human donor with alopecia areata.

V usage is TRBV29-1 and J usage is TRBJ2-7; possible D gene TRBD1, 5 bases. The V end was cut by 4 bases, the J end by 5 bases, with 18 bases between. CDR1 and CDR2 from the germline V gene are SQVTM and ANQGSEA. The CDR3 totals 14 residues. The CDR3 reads CSVGGAGRLDEQYF. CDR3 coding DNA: TGCAGCGTTGGTGGGGCAGGGCGTTTGGACGAGCAGTACTTC.

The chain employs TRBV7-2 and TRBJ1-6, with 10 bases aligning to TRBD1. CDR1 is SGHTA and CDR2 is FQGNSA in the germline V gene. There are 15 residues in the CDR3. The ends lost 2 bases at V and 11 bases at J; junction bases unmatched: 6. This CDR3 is CASSLRLGQGTPLHF. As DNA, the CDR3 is TGTGCCAGCAGCTTAAGACTGGGACAGGGGACACCCCTCCACTTT.

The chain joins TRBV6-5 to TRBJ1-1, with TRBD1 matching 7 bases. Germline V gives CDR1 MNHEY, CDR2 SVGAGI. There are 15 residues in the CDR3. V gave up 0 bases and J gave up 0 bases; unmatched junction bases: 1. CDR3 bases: TGTGCCAGCAGTTACTCGCAGGGGGTGAACACTGAAGCTTTCTTT. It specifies CASSYSQGVNTEAFF.

DNA for the CDR3: TGCAGCGTGACCGAGGGGTCCGTCAATGAGCAGTTCTTC. The encoded protein is CSVTEGSVNEQFF. The chain combines TRBV29-1 with TRBJ2-1; possibly TRBD1 or TRBD2 for D (5 bases each). V was shortened by 6 bases and J by 6 bases, with 15 bases between the two germline ends. CDR3 length: 13 residues. The V gene's germline CDR1 is SQVTM and CDR2 ANQGSEA.

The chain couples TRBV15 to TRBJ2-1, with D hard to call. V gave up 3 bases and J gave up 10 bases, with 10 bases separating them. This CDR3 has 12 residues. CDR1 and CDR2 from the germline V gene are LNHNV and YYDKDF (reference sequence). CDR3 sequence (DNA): TGTGCCACCAGCAGGCTAGGCCGGGAGCAGTTCTTC. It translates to CATSRLGREQFF.

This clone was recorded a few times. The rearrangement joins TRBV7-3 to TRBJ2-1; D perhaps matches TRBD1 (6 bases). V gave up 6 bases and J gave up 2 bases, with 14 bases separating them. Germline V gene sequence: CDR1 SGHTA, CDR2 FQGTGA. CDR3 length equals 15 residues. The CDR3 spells CASSPNRDTYNEQFF. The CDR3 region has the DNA TGTGCCAGCAGTCCCAACCGGGACACCTACAATGAGCAGTTCTTC.

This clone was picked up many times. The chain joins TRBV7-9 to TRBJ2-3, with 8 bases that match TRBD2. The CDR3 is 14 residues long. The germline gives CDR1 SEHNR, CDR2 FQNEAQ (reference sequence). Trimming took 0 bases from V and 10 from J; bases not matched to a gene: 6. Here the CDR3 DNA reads TGTGCCAGCAGCTTAGCTAGCGGGGTTTGGGCGCAGTATTTT. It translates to CASSLASGVWAQYF.

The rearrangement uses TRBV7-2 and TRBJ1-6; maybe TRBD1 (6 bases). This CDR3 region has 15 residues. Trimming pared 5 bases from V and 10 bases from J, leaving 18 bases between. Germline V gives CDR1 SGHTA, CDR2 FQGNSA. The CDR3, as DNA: TGTGCCAGCAGCCCCGGCGGCAGGGGTAGGTCACCCCTCCACTTT. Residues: CASSPGGRGRSPLHF.

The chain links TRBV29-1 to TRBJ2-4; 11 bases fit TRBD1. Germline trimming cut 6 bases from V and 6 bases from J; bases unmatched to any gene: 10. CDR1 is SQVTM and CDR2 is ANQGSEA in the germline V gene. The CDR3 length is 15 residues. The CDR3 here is CSVVGQGGYGNIQYF. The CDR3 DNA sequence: TGCAGCGTAGTGGGACAGGGGGGATACGGAAACATTCAGTACTTC.

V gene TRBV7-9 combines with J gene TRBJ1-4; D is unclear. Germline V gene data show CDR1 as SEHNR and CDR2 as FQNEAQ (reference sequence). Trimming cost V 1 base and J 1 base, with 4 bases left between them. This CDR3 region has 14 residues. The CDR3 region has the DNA TGTGCCAGCAGCTTAGATGGAACTAATGAAAAACTGTTTTTT. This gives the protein CASSLDGTNEKLFF.

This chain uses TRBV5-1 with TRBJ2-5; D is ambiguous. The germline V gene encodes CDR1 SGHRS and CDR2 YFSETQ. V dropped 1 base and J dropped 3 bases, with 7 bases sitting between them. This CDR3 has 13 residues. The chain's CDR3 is CASSLNTEETQYF. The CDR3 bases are TGCGCCAGCAGCTTGAACACCGAAGAGACCCAGTACTTC. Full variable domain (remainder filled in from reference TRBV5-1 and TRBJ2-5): KAGVTQTPRYLIKTRGQQVTLSCSPISGHRSVSWYQQTPGQGLQFLFEYFSETQRNKGNFPGRFSGRQFSNSRSEMNVSTLELGDSALYLCASSLNTEETQYFGPGTRLLVL.

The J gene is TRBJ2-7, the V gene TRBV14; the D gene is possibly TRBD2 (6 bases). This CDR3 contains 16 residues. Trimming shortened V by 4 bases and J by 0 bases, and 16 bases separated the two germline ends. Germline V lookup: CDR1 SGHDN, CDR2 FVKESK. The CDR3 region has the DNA TGTGCCAGCAGCCGCCTGACTAGTCTGAGCTCCTACGAGCAGTACTTC. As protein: CASSRLTSLSSYEQYF.

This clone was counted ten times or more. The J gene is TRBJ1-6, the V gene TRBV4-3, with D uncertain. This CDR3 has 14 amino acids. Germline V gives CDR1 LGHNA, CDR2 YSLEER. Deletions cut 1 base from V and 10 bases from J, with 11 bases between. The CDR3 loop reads CASSQVHSRSPLHF. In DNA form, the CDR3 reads TGCGCCAGCAGCCAAGTACACAGTAGGTCACCCCTCCACTTT.

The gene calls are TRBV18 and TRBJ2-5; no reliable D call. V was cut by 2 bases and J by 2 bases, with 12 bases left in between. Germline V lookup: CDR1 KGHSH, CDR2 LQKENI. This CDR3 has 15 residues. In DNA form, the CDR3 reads TGTGCCAGCTCACCAACCGTGGGGTCGCAAGAGACCCAGTACTTC. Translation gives CASSPTVGSQETQYF.

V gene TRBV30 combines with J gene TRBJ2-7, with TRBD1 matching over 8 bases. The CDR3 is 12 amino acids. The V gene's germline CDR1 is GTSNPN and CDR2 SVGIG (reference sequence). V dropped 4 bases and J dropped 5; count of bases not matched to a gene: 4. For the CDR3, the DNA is TGTGCCTGGACCGGACAGGGCCACGAGCAGTACTTC. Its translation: CAWTGQGHEQYF. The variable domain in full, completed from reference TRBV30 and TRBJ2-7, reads SQTIHQWPATLVQPVGSPLSLECTVEGTSNPNLYWYRQAAGRGLQLLFYSVGIGQISSEVPQNLSASRPQDRQFILSSKKLLLSDSGFYLCAWTGQGHEQYFGPGTRLTVT.

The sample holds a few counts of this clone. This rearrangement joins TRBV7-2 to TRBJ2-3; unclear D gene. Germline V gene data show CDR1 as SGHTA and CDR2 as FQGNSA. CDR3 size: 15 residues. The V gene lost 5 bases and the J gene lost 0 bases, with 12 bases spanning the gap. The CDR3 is CASSQRWLSTDTQYF. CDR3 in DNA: TGTGCCAGCAGCCAAAGGTGGCTTAGCACAGATACGCAGTATTTT.

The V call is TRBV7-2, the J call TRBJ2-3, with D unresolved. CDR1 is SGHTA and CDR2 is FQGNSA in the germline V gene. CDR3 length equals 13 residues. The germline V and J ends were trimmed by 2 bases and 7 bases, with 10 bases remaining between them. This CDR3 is CASSLISDNTQYF. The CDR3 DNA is TGTGCCAGCAGCTTAATCTCCGATAATACGCAGTATTTT.

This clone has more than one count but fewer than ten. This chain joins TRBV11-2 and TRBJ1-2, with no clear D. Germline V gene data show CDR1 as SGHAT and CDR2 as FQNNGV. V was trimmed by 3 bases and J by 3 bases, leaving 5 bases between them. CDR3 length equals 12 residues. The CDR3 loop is CASSLDDYGYTF. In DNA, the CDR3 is TGTGCCAGCAGCTTGGACGACTATGGCTACACCTTC. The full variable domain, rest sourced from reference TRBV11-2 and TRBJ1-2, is EAGVAQSPRYKIIEKRQSVAFWCNPISGHATLYWYQQILGQGPKLLIQFQNNGVVDDSQLPKDRFSAERLKGVDSTLKIQPAKLEDSAVYLCASSLDDYGYTFGSGTRLTVV.

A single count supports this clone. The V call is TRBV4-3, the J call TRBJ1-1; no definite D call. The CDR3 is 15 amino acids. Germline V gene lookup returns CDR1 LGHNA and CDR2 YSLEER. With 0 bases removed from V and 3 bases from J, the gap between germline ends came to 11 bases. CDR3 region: CASSQDSRRHTEAFF. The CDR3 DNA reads TGCGCCAGCAGCCAAGATTCCAGGCGACACACTGAAGCTTTCTTT.

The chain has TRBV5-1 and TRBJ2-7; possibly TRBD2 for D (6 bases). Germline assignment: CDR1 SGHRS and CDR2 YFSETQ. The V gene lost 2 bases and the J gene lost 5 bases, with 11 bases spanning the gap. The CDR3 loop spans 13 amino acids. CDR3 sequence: CASSLRGTHEQYF. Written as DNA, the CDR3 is TGCGCCAGCAGCTTACGGGGGACCCACGAGCAGTACTTC.

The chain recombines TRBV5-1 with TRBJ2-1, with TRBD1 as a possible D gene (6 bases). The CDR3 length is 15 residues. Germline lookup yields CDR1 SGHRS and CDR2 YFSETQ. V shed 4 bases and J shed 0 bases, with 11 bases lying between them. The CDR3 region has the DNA TGCGCCAGCAGCCCCGGACAGAGCTCCTACAATGAGCAGTTCTTC. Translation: CASSPGQSSYNEQFF. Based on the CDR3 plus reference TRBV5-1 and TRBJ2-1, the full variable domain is KAGVTQTPRYLIKTRGQQVTLSCSPISGHRSVSWYQQTPGQGLQFLFEYFSETQRNKGNFPGRFSGRQFSNSRSEMNVSTLELGDSALYLCASSPGQSSYNEQFFGPGTRLTVL.

Here the CDR3 reads CSAEQVYGYTF. CDR3 nucleotides: TGCAGCGCAGAACAGGTCTATGGCTACACCTTC. This chain joins TRBV29-1 and TRBJ1-2; possibly TRBD1 for D (5 bases). The CDR3 runs to 11 residues. Germline lookup yields CDR1 SQVTM and CDR2 ANQGSEA. V was pared by 7 bases and J by 4 bases, with 10 bases between. The full variable domain, with the rest looked up from reference TRBV29-1 and TRBJ1-2, is SAVISQKPSRDICQRGTSLTIQCQVDSQVTMMFWYRQQPGQSLTLIATANQGSEATYESGFVIDKFPISRPNLTFSTLTVSNMSPEDSSIYLCSAEQVYGYTFGSGTRLTVV.

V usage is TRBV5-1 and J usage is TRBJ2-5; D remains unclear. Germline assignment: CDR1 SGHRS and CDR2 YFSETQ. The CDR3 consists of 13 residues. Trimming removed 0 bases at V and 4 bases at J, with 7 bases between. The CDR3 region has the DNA TGCGCCAGCAGCTTGGGGGTAGGAGAGACCCAGTACTTC. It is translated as CASSLGVGETQYF.

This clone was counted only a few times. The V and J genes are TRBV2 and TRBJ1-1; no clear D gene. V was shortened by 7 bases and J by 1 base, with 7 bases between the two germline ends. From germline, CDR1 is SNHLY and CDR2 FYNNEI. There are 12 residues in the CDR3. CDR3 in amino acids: CASIWGNTEAFF. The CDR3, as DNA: TGTGCCAGCATTTGGGGGAACACTGAAGCTTTCTTT.

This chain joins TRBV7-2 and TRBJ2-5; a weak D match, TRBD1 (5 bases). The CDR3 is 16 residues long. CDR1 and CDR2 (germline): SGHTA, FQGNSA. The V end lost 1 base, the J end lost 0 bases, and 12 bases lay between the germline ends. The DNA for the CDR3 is TGTGCCAGCAGCTTAGGGCTGACAGACCACCAAGAGACCCAGTACTTC. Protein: CASSLGLTDHQETQYF.

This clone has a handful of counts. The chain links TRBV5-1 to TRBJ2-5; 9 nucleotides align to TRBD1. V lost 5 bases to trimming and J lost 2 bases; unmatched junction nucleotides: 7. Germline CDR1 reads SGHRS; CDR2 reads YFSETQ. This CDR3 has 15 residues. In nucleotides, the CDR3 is TGCGCCAGCAGAGGGACAGGGTCCTGGCAAGAGACCCAGTACTTC. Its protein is CASRGTGSWQETQYF.

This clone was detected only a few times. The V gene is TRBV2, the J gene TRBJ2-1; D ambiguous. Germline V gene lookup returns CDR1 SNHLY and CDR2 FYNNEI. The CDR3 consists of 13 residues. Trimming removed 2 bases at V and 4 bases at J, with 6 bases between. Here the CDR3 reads CASSEIAYNEQFF. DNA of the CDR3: TGTGCCAGCAGTGAAATAGCATACAATGAGCAGTTCTTC. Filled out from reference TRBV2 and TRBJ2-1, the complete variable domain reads EPEVTQTPSHQVTQMGQEVILRCVPISNHLYFYWYRQILGQKVEFLVSFYNNEISEKSEIFDDQFSVERPDGSNFTLKIRSTKLEDSAMYFCASSEIAYNEQFFGPGTRLTVL.